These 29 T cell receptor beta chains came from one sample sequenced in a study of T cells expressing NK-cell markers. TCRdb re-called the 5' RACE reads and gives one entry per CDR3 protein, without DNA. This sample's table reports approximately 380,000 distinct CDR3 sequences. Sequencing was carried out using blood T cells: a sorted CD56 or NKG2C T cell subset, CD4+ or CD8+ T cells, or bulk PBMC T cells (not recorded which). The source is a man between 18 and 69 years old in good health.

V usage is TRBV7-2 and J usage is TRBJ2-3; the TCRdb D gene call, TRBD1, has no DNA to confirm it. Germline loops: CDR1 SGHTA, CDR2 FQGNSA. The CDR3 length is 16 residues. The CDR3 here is CASSGAGVPSTDTQYF.

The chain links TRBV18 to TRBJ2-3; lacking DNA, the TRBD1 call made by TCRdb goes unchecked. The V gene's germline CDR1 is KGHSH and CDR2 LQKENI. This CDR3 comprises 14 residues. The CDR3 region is CASSPPPGPDTQYF.

The CDR3 reads CSAGATWNTQYF. This chain joins TRBV20-1 and TRBJ2-3; without DNA, the TCRdb call of TRBD1 cannot be checked. The CDR3 has 12 residues. Germline V gives CDR1 DFQATT, CDR2 SNEGSKA (reference sequence).

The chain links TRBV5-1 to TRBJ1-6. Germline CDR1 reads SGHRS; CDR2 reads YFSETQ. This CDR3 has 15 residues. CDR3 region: CASSLKRLGESPLHF.

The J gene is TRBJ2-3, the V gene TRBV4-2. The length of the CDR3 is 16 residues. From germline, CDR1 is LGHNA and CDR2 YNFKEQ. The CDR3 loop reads CASSLTTGSSTDTQYF.

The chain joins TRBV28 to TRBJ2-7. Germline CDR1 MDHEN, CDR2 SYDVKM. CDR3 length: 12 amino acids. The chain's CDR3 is CASGVFSYEQYF.

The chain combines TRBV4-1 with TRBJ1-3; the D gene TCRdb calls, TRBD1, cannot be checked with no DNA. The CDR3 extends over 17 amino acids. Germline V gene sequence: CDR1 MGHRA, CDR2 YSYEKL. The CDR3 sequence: CASSQEQTGRGGNTIYF.

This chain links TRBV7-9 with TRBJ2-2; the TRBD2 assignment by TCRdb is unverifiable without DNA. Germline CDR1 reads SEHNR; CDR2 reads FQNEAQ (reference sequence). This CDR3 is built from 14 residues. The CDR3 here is CASSLVSPAGELFF.

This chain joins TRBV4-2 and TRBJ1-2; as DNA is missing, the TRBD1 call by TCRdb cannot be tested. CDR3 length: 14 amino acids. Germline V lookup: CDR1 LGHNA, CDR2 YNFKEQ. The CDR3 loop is CASSLTGFGNGYTF.

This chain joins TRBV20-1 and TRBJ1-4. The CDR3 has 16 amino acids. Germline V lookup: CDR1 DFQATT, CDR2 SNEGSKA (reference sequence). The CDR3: CSARNLLGLGGEKLFF.

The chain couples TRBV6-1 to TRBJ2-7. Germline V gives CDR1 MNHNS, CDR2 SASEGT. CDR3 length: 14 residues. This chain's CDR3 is CASSEPRTTREQYF.

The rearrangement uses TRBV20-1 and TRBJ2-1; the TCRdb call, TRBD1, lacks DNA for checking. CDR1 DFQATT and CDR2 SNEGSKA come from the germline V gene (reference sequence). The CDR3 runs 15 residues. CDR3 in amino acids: CSAPRGGQGGGEQFF.

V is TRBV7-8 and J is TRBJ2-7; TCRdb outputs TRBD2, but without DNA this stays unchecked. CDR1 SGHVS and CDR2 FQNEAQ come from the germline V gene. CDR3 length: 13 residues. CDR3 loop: CASSETPPREQYF.

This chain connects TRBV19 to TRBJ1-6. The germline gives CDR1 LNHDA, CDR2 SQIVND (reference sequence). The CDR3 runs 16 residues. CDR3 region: CASSTVARSGNSPLHF.

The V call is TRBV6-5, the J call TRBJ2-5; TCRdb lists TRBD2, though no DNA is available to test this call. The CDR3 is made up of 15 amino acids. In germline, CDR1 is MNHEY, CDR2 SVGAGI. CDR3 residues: CASSWLAGGAETQYF.

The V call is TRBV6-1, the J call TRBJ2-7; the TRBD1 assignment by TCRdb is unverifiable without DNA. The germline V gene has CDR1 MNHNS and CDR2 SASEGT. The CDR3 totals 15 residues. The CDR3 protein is CASSEGLDRVYEQYF.

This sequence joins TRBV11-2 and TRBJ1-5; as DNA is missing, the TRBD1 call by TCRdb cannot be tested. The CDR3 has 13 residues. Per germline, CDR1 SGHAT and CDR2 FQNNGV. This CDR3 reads CASSRQFNQPQHF.

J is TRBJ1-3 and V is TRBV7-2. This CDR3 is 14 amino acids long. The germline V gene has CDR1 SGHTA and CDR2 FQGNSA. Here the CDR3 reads CASSPFGYGNTIYF.

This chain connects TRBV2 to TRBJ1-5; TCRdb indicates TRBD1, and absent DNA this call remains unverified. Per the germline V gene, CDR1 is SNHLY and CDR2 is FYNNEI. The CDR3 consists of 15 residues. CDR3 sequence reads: CASSDLSRGNQPQHF.

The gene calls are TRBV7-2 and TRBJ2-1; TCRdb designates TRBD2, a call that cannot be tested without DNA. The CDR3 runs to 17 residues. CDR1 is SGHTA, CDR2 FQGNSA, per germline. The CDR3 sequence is CASSLAWASGGANEQFF.

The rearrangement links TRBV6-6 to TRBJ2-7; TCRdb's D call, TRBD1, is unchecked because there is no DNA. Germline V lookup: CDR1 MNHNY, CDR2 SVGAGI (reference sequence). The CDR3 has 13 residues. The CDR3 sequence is CGTGTGASYEQYF.

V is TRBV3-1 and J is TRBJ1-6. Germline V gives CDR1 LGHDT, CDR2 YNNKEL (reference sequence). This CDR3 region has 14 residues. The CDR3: CASSQGAANSPLHF.

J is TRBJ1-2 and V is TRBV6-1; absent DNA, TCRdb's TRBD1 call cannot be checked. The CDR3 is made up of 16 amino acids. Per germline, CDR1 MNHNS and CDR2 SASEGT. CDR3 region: CASSELTGSGVFGYTF.

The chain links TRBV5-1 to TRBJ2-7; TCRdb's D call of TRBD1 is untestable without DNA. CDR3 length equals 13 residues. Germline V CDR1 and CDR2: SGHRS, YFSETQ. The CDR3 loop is CASSLLRGTEQYF.

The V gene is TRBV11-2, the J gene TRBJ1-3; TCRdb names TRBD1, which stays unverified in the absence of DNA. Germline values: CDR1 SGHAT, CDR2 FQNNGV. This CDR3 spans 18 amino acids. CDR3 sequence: CASSSRGDRGPRGNTIYF. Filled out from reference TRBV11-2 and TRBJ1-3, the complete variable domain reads EAGVAQSPRYKIIEKRQSVAFWCNPISGHATLYWYQQILGQGPKLLIQFQNNGVVDDSQLPKDRFSAERLKGVDSTLKIQPAKLEDSAVYLCASSSRGDRGPRGNTIYFGEGSWLTVV.

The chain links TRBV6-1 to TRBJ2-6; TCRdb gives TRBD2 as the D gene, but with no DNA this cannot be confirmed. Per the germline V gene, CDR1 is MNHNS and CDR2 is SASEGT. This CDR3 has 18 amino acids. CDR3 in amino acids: CASSEASGGHSGANVLTF.

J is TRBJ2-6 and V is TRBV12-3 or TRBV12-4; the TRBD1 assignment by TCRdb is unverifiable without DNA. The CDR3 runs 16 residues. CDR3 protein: CATGTDFYSGANVLTF.

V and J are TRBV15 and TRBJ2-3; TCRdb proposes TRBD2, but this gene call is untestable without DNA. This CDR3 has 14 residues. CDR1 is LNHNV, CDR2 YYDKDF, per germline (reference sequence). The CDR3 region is CATLQRGVADTQYF.

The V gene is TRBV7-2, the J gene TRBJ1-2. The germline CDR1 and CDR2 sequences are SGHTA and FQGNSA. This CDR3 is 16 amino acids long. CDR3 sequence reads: CASSLGGGTTNYGYTF.